These T cell receptor beta chains were read from a single sample in a study of blood T cell repertoires in COVID-19. Sequencing used immunoSEQ multiplex PCR; TCRdb keeps in-frame clones, though not all of them. The sample gives over 130,000 clones, roughly four fifths of which show up once; approximately 3.9% is in the top ten. Material for sequencing was peripheral blood. These receptors all stem from a woman aged 60 to 75 with acute or convalescent COVID-19. Each CDR3 is given with its conserved first and last residue. The D gene is left open where the match is weak. Clone size is stated in some rows and not others, as once, few, many or a class when expanded.

v_call: TRBV19; d_call: TRBD2; j_call: TRBJ2-1; clone_size: NA; cdr3_aa: CASNAGGINEQFF; cdr3_nt: TGTGCCAGTAATGCGGGAGGGATTAATGAGCAGTTCTTC
v_call: TRBV28; d_call: TRBD2; j_call: TRBJ2-7; clone_size: NA; cdr3_aa: CASRPDIGLAGEYEQYF; cdr3_nt: TGTGCCAGCAGACCAGACATTGGACTAGCGGGAGAGTACGAGCAGTACTTC
v_call: TRBV19; d_call: NA; j_call: TRBJ1-1; clone_size: once; cdr3_aa: CASGHPGTEAFF; cdr3_nt: TGTGCCAGTGGGCACCCAGGAACTGAAGCTTTCTTT
v_call: TRBV28; d_call: TRBD1; j_call: TRBJ2-1; clone_size: NA; cdr3_aa: CASSLGLGQGKENEQFF; cdr3_nt: TGTGCCAGCAGTTTAGGCCTGGGACAGGGCAAGGAAAATGAGCAGTTCTTC
v_call: TRBV18; d_call: NA; j_call: TRBJ2-3; clone_size: NA; cdr3_aa: CASSHRQGGLTDTQYF; cdr3_nt: TGTGCCAGCTCACATAGACAGGGAGGCCTCACAGATACGCAGTATTTT
v_call: TRBV5-1; d_call: NA; j_call: TRBJ1-3; clone_size: NA; cdr3_aa: CASSLAAGSRVLSGNTIYF; cdr3_nt: TGCGCCAGCAGCTTGGCCGCAGGATCGAGGGTGCTCTCTGGAAACACCATATATTTT
v_call: TRBV5-1; d_call: TRBD1; j_call: TRBJ2-5; clone_size: NA; cdr3_aa: CASSADRGQETQYF; cdr3_nt: TGCGCCAGCAGCGCCGACAGGGGGCAAGAGACCCAGTACTTC
v_call: TRBV7-8; d_call: TRBD2; j_call: TRBJ2-7; clone_size: NA; cdr3_aa: CASSLVGLAHYEQYF; cdr3_nt: TGTGCCAGCAGCTTAGTCGGACTAGCCCACTACGAGCAGTACTTC
v_call: TRBV30; d_call: TRBD1; j_call: TRBJ1-4; clone_size: NA; cdr3_aa: CASSDRAPEKLFF; cdr3_nt: TGTGCCTCCTCGGACAGGGCCCCCGAAAAACTGTTTTTT
v_call: TRBV15; d_call: TRBD2; j_call: TRBJ2-1; clone_size: NA; cdr3_aa: CATSRLAGVQFF; cdr3_nt: TGTGCCACCAGCAGACTAGCGGGAGTTCAGTTCTTC
v_call: TRBV20-1; d_call: TRBD2; j_call: TRBJ2-1; clone_size: NA; cdr3_aa: CSASLFSSGSNNEQFF; cdr3_nt: TGCAGTGCTAGTTTGTTCTCTAGCGGGAGTAACAATGAGCAGTTCTTC
v_call: TRBV6-5; d_call: NA; j_call: TRBJ1-5; clone_size: NA; cdr3_aa: CASSAGDSNQPQHF; cdr3_nt: TGTGCCAGCAGCGCAGGGGATAGCAATCAGCCCCAGCATTTT
v_call: TRBV7-2; d_call: NA; j_call: TRBJ1-5; clone_size: NA; cdr3_aa: CASSLDGVVNQPQHF; cdr3_nt: TGTGCCAGCAGCTTAGACGGTGTAGTTAATCAGCCCCAGCATTTT
v_call: TRBV6-6; d_call: NA; j_call: TRBJ2-5; clone_size: once; cdr3_aa: CASSSSGARGKETQYF; cdr3_nt: TGTGCCAGCAGTTCTTCAGGGGCTAGGGGGAAAGAGACCCAGTACTTC
v_call: TRBV24-1; d_call: NA; j_call: TRBJ1-1; clone_size: NA; cdr3_aa: CATSDSEQGNTEAFF; cdr3_nt: TGTGCCACCAGTGATTCCGAACAGGGGAACACTGAAGCTTTCTTT
v_call: TRBV28; d_call: NA; j_call: TRBJ1-4; clone_size: NA; cdr3_aa: CASSPSGAGDEKLFF; cdr3_nt: TGTGCCAGCAGTCCCTCAGGGGCGGGGGATGAAAAACTGTTTTTT
v_call: TRBV6-1; d_call: TRBD2; j_call: TRBJ2-7; clone_size: once; cdr3_aa: CASSSGTSGDEQYF; cdr3_nt: TGTGCCAGCAGTTCCGGGACTAGCGGGGACGAGCAGTACTTC
v_call: TRBV7-3; d_call: NA; j_call: TRBJ1-4; clone_size: once; cdr3_aa: CASSRPSRRNEKLFF; cdr3_nt: TGTGCCAGCAGCCGACCTTCACGGAGGAATGAAAAACTGTTTTTT
v_call: TRBV3-1/TRBV3-2; d_call: NA; j_call: TRBJ2-2; clone_size: NA; cdr3_aa: CASSSQWNTGELFF; cdr3_nt: TGTGCCAGCAGCTCTCAGTGGAACACCGGGGAGCTGTTTTTT
v_call: TRBV12-2; d_call: NA; j_call: TRBJ1-6; clone_size: NA; cdr3_aa: CASRLVSGKRLSPLHF; cdr3_nt: TGTGCAAGTCGCTTAGTCTCGGGGAAGAGGCTGTCACCCCTCCACTTT
v_call: TRBV19; d_call: TRBD2; j_call: TRBJ2-7; clone_size: NA; cdr3_aa: CASSNPTSGIYEQYF; cdr3_nt: TGTGCCAGTAGTAATCCGACTAGCGGGATCTACGAGCAGTACTTC
v_call: TRBV24-1; d_call: NA; j_call: TRBJ1-1; clone_size: NA; cdr3_aa: CATSDPATPQAFF; cdr3_nt: TGTGCCACCAGTGATCCTGCAACTCCCCAAGCTTTCTTT
v_call: TRBV18; d_call: TRBD1; j_call: TRBJ2-3; clone_size: NA; cdr3_aa: CASSPPGQITDTQYF; cdr3_nt: TGTGCCAGCTCACCTCCGGGACAGATCACAGATACGCAGTATTTT
v_call: TRBV11-2; d_call: NA; j_call: TRBJ2-7; clone_size: NA; cdr3_aa: CASSLTIEQYF; cdr3_nt: TGTGCCAGCAGCTTAACTATCGAGCAGTACTTC
v_call: TRBV27; d_call: TRBD1; j_call: TRBJ2-1; clone_size: NA; cdr3_aa: CASSFRDRAVFF; cdr3_nt: TGTGCCAGCAGTTTTAGGGACAGGGCGGTGTTCTTC
v_call: TRBV29-1; d_call: TRBD1; j_call: TRBJ2-7; clone_size: NA; cdr3_aa: CSVGDSPVEQYF; cdr3_nt: TGCAGCGTTGGGGACAGCCCCGTCGAGCAGTACTTC
v_call: TRBV15; d_call: TRBD1; j_call: TRBJ2-7; clone_size: NA; cdr3_aa: CATSRGLRQGISLEYF; cdr3_nt: TGTGCCACCAGCAGAGGTTTGAGACAGGGGATTAGTCTTGAGTACTTC
v_call: TRBV7-9; d_call: NA; j_call: TRBJ1-3; clone_size: NA; cdr3_aa: CASGSQGNVNTIYF; cdr3_nt: TGTGCCAGCGGATCCCAGGGGAACGTAAACACCATATATTTT
v_call: TRBV5-1; d_call: NA; j_call: TRBJ2-1; clone_size: NA; cdr3_aa: CASSLAGGQLTMREFF; cdr3_nt: TGCGCCAGCAGCTTGGCCGGGGGACAGCTTACAATGAGGGAGTTCTTC
v_call: TRBV7-8; d_call: NA; j_call: TRBJ1-6; clone_size: NA; cdr3_aa: CASRPTNNSPLHF; cdr3_nt: TGTGCCAGCAGGCCGACAAACAATTCACCCCTCCACTTT
v_call: TRBV19; d_call: NA; j_call: TRBJ1-4; clone_size: NA; cdr3_aa: CASSIRRGSEKLFF; cdr3_nt: TGTGCCAGTAGTATCCGCCGGGGGAGTGAAAAACTGTTTTTT
v_call: TRBV19; d_call: NA; j_call: TRBJ2-3; clone_size: NA; cdr3_aa: CASRQHRDNTDTQYF; cdr3_nt: TGTGCCAGTAGGCAGCACCGGGACAACACAGATACGCAGTATTTT
v_call: TRBV19; d_call: NA; j_call: TRBJ1-1; clone_size: NA; cdr3_aa: CASSTPGQLSAFF; cdr3_nt: TGTGCCAGTAGTACACCGGGACAATTGTCTGCTTTCTTT
v_call: TRBV29-1; d_call: NA; j_call: TRBJ1-4; clone_size: NA; cdr3_aa: CSVGQSGDEKLFF; cdr3_nt: TGCAGCGTTGGGCAGTCAGGGGATGAAAAACTGTTTTTT
v_call: TRBV7-9; d_call: NA; j_call: TRBJ2-7; clone_size: few; cdr3_aa: CASNRIPGDYEQYF; cdr3_nt: TGTGCCAGCAACCGAATCCCGGGAGACTACGAGCAGTACTTC
v_call: TRBV28; d_call: NA; j_call: TRBJ1-2; clone_size: once; cdr3_aa: CASSPTGTYGYTF; cdr3_nt: TGTGCCAGCAGTCCTACAGGGACCTATGGCTACACCTTC
v_call: TRBV18; d_call: TRBD1; j_call: TRBJ1-3; clone_size: few; cdr3_aa: CASSTTTGASFFGNTIYF; cdr3_nt: TGTGCCAGCTCAACCACGACAGGGGCCTCATTTTTTGGAAACACCATATATTTT
v_call: TRBV7-2; d_call: TRBD1; j_call: TRBJ1-2; clone_size: once; cdr3_aa: CASSQSPWTGLYGYTF; cdr3_nt: TGTGCCAGCAGCCAGAGCCCCTGGACAGGGCTCTATGGCTACACCTTC
v_call: TRBV18; d_call: NA; j_call: TRBJ1-1; clone_size: NA; cdr3_aa: CASSPMSPSGDTEAFF; cdr3_nt: TGTGCCAGCTCACCGATGAGTCCCAGCGGGGACACTGAAGCTTTCTTT
v_call: TRBV19; d_call: NA; j_call: TRBJ1-1; clone_size: NA; cdr3_aa: CASKLGGSYTEAFF; cdr3_nt: TGTGCCAGTAAGTTAGGAGGGTCGTACACTGAAGCTTTCTTT
v_call: TRBV28; d_call: NA; j_call: TRBJ2-2; clone_size: NA; cdr3_aa: CASSLTAAGELFF; cdr3_nt: TGTGCCAGCAGTTTGACTGCAGCCGGGGAGCTGTTTTTT
v_call: TRBV9; d_call: NA; j_call: TRBJ1-2; clone_size: NA; cdr3_aa: CASSVERGHGYTF; cdr3_nt: TGTGCCAGCAGCGTAGAAAGGGGCCATGGCTACACCTTC
v_call: TRBV30; d_call: NA; j_call: TRBJ1-1; clone_size: NA; cdr3_aa: CAWSPGVTEAFF; cdr3_nt: TGTGCCTGGAGTCCGGGGGTTACTGAAGCTTTCTTT
v_call: TRBV15; d_call: NA; j_call: TRBJ1-5; clone_size: NA; cdr3_aa: CATSSGEGRVLQPQHF; cdr3_nt: TGTGCCACCAGCAGCGGGGAGGGGCGGGTTTTGCAGCCCCAGCATTTT
v_call: TRBV15; d_call: TRBD1; j_call: TRBJ1-1; clone_size: NA; cdr3_aa: CATSGGQGSGEVNTEAFF; cdr3_nt: TGTGCCACCAGCGGGGGACAGGGTTCAGGAGAGGTAAACACTGAAGCTTTCTTT
v_call: TRBV10-1; d_call: TRBD2; j_call: TRBJ2-1; clone_size: NA; cdr3_aa: CASSEGTSGRNEQFF; cdr3_nt: TGCGCCAGCAGTGAGGGGACTAGCGGGAGGAATGAGCAGTTCTTC
v_call: TRBV14; d_call: NA; j_call: TRBJ1-1; clone_size: NA; cdr3_aa: CASSQVTEGTEAFF; cdr3_nt: TGTGCCAGCAGCCAAGTGACAGAAGGCACTGAAGCTTTCTTT
v_call: TRBV7-2; d_call: NA; j_call: TRBJ1-1; clone_size: NA; cdr3_aa: CASRSSGNTEAFF; cdr3_nt: TGTGCCAGCAGATCATCGGGGAACACTGAAGCTTTCTTT
v_call: TRBV29-1; d_call: NA; j_call: TRBJ1-1; clone_size: many; cdr3_aa: CSVDRPGTGDEAFF; cdr3_nt: TGCAGCGTTGATCGACCGGGAACGGGCGATGAAGCTTTCTTT
v_call: TRBV6-5; d_call: NA; j_call: TRBJ1-2; clone_size: NA; cdr3_aa: CASSPGHLYGYTF; cdr3_nt: TGTGCCAGCAGCCCCGGACACCTCTATGGCTACACCTTC
v_call: TRBV6-5; d_call: NA; j_call: TRBJ1-1; clone_size: NA; cdr3_aa: CASSGTGLPEAFF; cdr3_nt: TGTGCCAGCAGCGGCACAGGGTTACCTGAAGCTTTCTTT
v_call: TRBV2; d_call: NA; j_call: TRBJ1-4; clone_size: NA; cdr3_aa: CASSSTGAANEKLFF; cdr3_nt: TGTGCCAGCAGTTCAACAGGTGCTGCTAATGAAAAACTGTTTTTT
v_call: TRBV10-3; d_call: NA; j_call: TRBJ2-3; clone_size: once; cdr3_aa: CAISEDRTRGTDTQYF; cdr3_nt: TGTGCCATCAGTGAGGACAGGACTAGAGGAACAGATACGCAGTATTTT
v_call: TRBV28; d_call: TRBD1; j_call: TRBJ1-1; clone_size: NA; cdr3_aa: CASSLEQGLKRTEAFF; cdr3_nt: TGTGCCAGCAGTTTGGAACAGGGGCTTAAGCGCACTGAAGCTTTCTTT
v_call: TRBV7-6; d_call: TRBD1; j_call: TRBJ1-1; clone_size: NA; cdr3_aa: CASSLQGGLPAEAFF; cdr3_nt: TGTGCCAGCAGCTTGCAGGGGGGCCTTCCCGCGGAAGCTTTCTTT
v_call: TRBV2; d_call: NA; j_call: TRBJ2-2; clone_size: NA; cdr3_aa: CASRALAVVGELFF; cdr3_nt: TGTGCCAGCAGGGCCTTAGCGGTCGTCGGGGAGCTGTTTTTT
v_call: TRBV28; d_call: TRBD1; j_call: TRBJ2-7; clone_size: NA; cdr3_aa: CASSLGTVYEQYF; cdr3_nt: TGTGCCAGCAGTTTGGGGACAGTCTACGAGCAGTACTTC
v_call: TRBV5-6; d_call: NA; j_call: TRBJ2-7; clone_size: NA; cdr3_aa: CASSSGGSYEQYF; cdr3_nt: TGTGCCAGCAGCTCCGGGGGTTCCTACGAGCAGTACTTC
v_call: TRBV18; d_call: TRBD2; j_call: TRBJ2-7; clone_size: NA; cdr3_aa: CASSPTSAYEQYF; cdr3_nt: TGTGCCAGCTCACCGACTAGCGCATACGAGCAGTACTTC